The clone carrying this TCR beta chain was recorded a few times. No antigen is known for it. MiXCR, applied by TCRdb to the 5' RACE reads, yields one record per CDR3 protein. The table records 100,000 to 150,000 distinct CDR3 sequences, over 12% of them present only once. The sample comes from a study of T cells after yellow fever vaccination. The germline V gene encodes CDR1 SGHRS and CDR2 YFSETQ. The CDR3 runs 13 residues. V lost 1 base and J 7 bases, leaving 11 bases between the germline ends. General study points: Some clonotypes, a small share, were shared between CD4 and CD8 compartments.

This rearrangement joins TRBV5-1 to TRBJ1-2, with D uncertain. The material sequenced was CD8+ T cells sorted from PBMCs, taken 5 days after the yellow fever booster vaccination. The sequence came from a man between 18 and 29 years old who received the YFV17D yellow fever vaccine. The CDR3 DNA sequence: TGCGCCAGCAGCTTGACAAGACTCTCTGGCTACACCTTC. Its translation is CASSLTRLSGYTF.